This T cell receptor (beta chain) was identified in a study of cytomegalovirus exposure and HLA in healthy donors. Amplification used 60 Vbeta primers and 13 Jbeta primers. Clones were read by immunoSEQ multiplex PCR, and TCRdb kept only the in-frame ones, dropping some. The table records some 100,000 clones, approximately 70% of them present only once. As concerns this clone: What it binds is not known.

General study points: The authors later linked a missense DCLRE1C variant to TCR beta V- and J-gene trimming. TCR beta V segments were, for the most part, productive about 87% or about 30% of the time in an earlier analysis.

CDR1 is MNHEY, CDR2 SVGAGI, per germline. The CDR3 spans 15 residues. Trimming stripped 4 bases from V and 0 bases from J, with 13 bases between. The chain carries TRBV6-5 and TRBJ2-7; possibly TRBD2 for D (5 bases). Sequencing was carried out using PBMCs. The origin of this receptor is a young woman in good health and CMV-seropositive. The CDR3 spells CASSWRTGSSYEQYF. CDR3 coding DNA: TGTGCCAGCAGTTGGAGGACGGGCAGCTCCTACGAGCAGTACTTC.